These T cell receptor beta chains were read from a single sample in a study of blood T cells in healthy people across ages. TCRdb redid the calling of the 5' RACE reads with MiXCR, one entry per CDR3 protein. Of 2 million or so distinct CDR3 sequences in the sample, around 50% were seen once. Sequencing was done on a sample of blood. These receptors all stem from a woman in her thirties or forties in good health. The CDR3 runs from the conserved cysteine through the conserved F or W. Fields, in order: D gene, J gene, CDR3 length, clone size, V gene, CDR3 DNA, CDR3 protein. A D gene is named only where the DNA matches it firmly. Clone size, where shown, is once, few, many, or a class for clones that have expanded.

>TRBD2|TRBJ2-3|18|NA|TRBV7-2
TGTGCCAGCAGCTTAGGGTGGGGGCTAGCGGGTCCAATAGATACGCAGTATTTT
CASSLGWGLAGPIDTQYF
>TRBD2|TRBJ2-5|13|NA|TRBV20-1
TGCAGTGCTGAGGGGGGACTAGAAGAGACCCAGTACTTC
CSAEGGLEETQYF
>NA|TRBJ1-2|14|NA|TRBV4-1
TGCGCCAGCAGCCAAGGGTCAGGGGTGAATGGCTACACCTTC
CASSQGSGVNGYTF
>NA|TRBJ2-7|12|NA|TRBV27
TGTGCCAGGAGGCCAGGGGCGGTCGAGCAGTACTTC
CARRPGAVEQYF
>TRBD2|TRBJ2-5|15|NA|TRBV5-1
TGCGCCAGCAGCTTTGTGGCGGGGGAAGTGGAGACCCAGTACTTC
CASSFVAGEVETQYF
>NA|TRBJ2-3|14|few|TRBV29-1
TGCAGCGCTCCCTTGACTTACAGCACAGATACGCAGTATTTT
CSAPLTYSTDTQYF
>NA|TRBJ2-3|16|NA|TRBV4-3
TGCGCCAGCAGCCCGAGAGGAGGGGCGGGCACAGATACGCAGTATTTT
CASSPRGGAGTDTQYF
>TRBD2|TRBJ2-1|15|few|TRBV20-1
TGCAGTGCTAGAGATCGCCTAGCGGGGGGGCCTGAGCAGTTCTTC
CSARDRLAGGPEQFF
>NA|TRBJ2-7|14|NA|TRBV7-6
TGTGCCAGCAGACAAGCACAGGGTTCCTACGAGCAGTACTTC
CASRQAQGSYEQYF
>NA|TRBJ2-4|15|NA|TRBV3-1
TGTGCCAGCAGCAGGGAGATCGGAGCCAAAAACATTCAGTACTTC
CASSREIGAKNIQYF
>NA|TRBJ2-7|18|NA|TRBV28
TGTGCCAGCAGAGATCTCCCCGGGACCAGAAACATCAAATACGAGCAGTACTTC
CASRDLPGTRNIKYEQYF
>NA|TRBJ2-7|15|NA|TRBV28
TGTGCCAGCAGTTTATGGGCGACTAGCTCCTACGAGCAGTACTTC
CASSLWATSSYEQYF
>NA|TRBJ2-1|15|NA|TRBV4-3
TGCGCCAGCAGCCAAGATCCCGTCCCGTTAAATGAGCAGTTCTTC
CASSQDPVPLNEQFF
>TRBD1|TRBJ1-1|15|many|TRBV28
TGTGCCAGCCTGAAAGGGGGCGCGTGGGACACTGAAGCTTTCTTT
CASLKGGAWDTEAFF
>TRBD1|TRBJ2-1|18|few|TRBV9
TGTGCCAGCAGCGTGTCAACACAGCAGGGGGCTCGAGTATCTGAGCAGTTCTTC
CASSVSTQQGARVSEQFF
>NA|TRBJ2-5|16|once|TRBV27
TGTGCCAGTTGGTCTATCGGGGGGCAGAATTGGGAGACCCAGTACTTC
CASWSIGGQNWETQYF
>NA|TRBJ1-2|15|NA|TRBV6-5
TGTGCCAGCAGTTACACACAAACCCCCAGGGGAGGCTACACCTTC
CASSYTQTPRGGYTF
>TRBD1|TRBJ1-2|15|NA|TRBV20-1
TGCAGTGCCGCCGGACAGGGGGTTAAAAACTATGGCTACACCTTC
CSAAGQGVKNYGYTF
>NA|TRBJ1-2|13|NA|TRBV7-2
TGTGCCAGCAGCTTAATGCAGGGCTATGGCTACACCTTC
CASSLMQGYGYTF
>NA|TRBJ1-4|15|NA|TRBV9
TGTGCCAGCAGTCTCCTGGGGGGGGTCAATGAAAAACTGTTTTTT
CASSLLGGVNEKLFF
>NA|TRBJ2-7|14|NA|TRBV6-6
TGTGTCAGCAGTTACCCGGTTTGCGTCTACGAGCAGTACTTC
CVSSYPVCVYEQYF
>NA|TRBJ1-2|13|NA|TRBV28
TGTGCCAGCAGCTCGGGACAAAGATATGGCTACACCTTC
CASSSGQRYGYTF
>TRBD1|TRBJ1-2|13|NA|TRBV20-1
TGCAGTGCTGCCCGGGACAGCAGCTATGGCTACACCTTC
CSAARDSSYGYTF